The clone carrying this T cell receptor beta chain has just a few counts. This sample is part of a study of blood T cell repertoires in COVID-19. Data came from immunoSEQ multiplex PCR; TCRdb stores just in-frame clones and leaves some out. The table has some 510,000 clones, roughly 88% seen once. Germline assignment: CDR1 SGDLS and CDR2 YYNGEE. The CDR3 runs 15 residues. Trimming took 3 bases from V and 7 from J, leaving 19 bases between them. This receptor was taken from a woman aged 40 to 55 who had recovered from COVID-19. The chain carries TRBV9 and TRBJ1-2; D is undetermined. The specimen was PBMCs or T cells enriched from blood (not recorded which). The CDR3 is CASSDSRGGVFGYTF. The CDR3, as DNA: TGTGCCAGCAGCGACTCTCGGGGTGGGGTTTTTGGCTACACCTTC.